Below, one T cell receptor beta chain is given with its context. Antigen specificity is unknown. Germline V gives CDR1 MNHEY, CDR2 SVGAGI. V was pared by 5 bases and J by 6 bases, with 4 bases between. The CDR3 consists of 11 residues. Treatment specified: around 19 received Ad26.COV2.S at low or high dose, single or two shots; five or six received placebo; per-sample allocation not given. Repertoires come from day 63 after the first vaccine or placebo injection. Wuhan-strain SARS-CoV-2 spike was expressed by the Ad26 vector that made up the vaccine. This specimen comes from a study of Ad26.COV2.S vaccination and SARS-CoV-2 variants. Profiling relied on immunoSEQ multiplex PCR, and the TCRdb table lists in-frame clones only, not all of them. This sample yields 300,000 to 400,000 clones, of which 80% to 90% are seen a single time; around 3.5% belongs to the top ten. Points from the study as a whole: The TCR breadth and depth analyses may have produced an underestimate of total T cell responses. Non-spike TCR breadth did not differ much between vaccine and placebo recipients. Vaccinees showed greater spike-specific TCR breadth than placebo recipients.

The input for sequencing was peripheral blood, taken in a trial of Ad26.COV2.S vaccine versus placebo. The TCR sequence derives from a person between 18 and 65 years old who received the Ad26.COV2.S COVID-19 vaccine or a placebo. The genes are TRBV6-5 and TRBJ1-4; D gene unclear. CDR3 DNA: TGTGCCAGCAGTAAACATGAAAAACTGTTTTTT. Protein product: CASSKHEKLFF.